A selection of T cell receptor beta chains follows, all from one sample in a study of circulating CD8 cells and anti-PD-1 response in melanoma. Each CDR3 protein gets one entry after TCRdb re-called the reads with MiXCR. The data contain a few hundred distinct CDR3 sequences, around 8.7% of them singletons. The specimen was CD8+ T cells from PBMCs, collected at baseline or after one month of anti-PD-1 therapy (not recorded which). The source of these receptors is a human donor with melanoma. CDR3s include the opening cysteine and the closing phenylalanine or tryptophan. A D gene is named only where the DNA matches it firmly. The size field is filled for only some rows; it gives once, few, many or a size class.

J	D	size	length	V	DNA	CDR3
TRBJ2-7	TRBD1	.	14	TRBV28	TGTGCCAGCAGCCGCAGGGACAGGCTCAACGAGCAGTACTTC	CASSRRDRLNEQYF
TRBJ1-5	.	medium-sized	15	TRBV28	TGTGCCAGCAGTCCCCGCGGGTATAGCAATCAGCCCCAGCATTTT	CASSPRGYSNQPQHF
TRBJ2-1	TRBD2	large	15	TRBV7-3	TGTGCCAGCAGCCGACTAGCGGGAGGTACAGATGAGCAGTTCTTC	CASSRLAGGTDEQFF
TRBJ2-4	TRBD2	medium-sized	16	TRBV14	TGTGCCAGCAGCCAAGCTAGCGGGAGGGTCAAAAACATTCAGTACTTC	CASSQASGRVKNIQYF
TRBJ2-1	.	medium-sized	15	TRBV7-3	TGTGCCAGCAGCTCATCCGGAGGAGGGGGGGATGAGCAGTTCTTC	CASSSSGGGGDEQFF
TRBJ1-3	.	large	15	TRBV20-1	TGCAGTGCTAGAGACCAGGCCCGCTCTGGAAACACCATATATTTT	CSARDQARSGNTIYF
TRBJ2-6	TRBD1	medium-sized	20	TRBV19	TGTGCCAGTACCTATAAGGTTCCGGGACAGGGTGGGCCTGGGGCCAACGTCCTGACTTTC	CASTYKVPGQGGPGANVLTF
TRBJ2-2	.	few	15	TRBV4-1	TGCGCCAGCAGCCAAGCGGATAGATCCACCGGGGAGCTGTTTTTT	CASSQADRSTGELFF
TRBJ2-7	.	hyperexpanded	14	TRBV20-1	TGCAGTGCTCCGGGGCAGGGCTTCTCCTACGAGCAGTACTTC	CSAPGQGFSYEQYF
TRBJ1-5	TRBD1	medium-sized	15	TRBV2	TGTGTCAGCAGGGAAGGGACAGGGGGCTTTCAGCCCCAGCATTTT	CVSREGTGGFQPQHF
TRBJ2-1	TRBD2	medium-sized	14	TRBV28	TGTGCCAGCAGTTTATTTAGCGGGACGAATGAGCAGTTCTTC	CASSLFSGTNEQFF
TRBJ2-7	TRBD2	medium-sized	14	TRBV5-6	TGTGCCAGCAGTCCGGGGAGGGCCTCTTACGAGCAGTACTTC	CASSPGRASYEQYF
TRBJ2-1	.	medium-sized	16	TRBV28	TGTGCCAGCAGTTTAGCCCGGTCCAGCTCCTACAATGAGCAGTTCTTC	CASSLARSSSYNEQFF
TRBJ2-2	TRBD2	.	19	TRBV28	TGTGCCAGCAGTCCCATCGCTAGCGGGAGTGTGGGGGACACCGGGGAGCTGTTTTTT	CASSPIASGSVGDTGELFF
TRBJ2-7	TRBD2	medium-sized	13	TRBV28	TGTGCCATCGGACTAGGTGGTGTCCACGAGCAGTACTTC	CAIGLGGVHEQYF
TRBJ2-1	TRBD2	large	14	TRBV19	TGTGCCAGTAGTTCGTTAGCGGGAGCGTTTGAGCAGTTCTTC	CASSSLAGAFEQFF
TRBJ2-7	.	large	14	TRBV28	TGTGCCAGCAGTTTAGGGGGGACAGTCAACGAGCAGTACTTC	CASSLGGTVNEQYF
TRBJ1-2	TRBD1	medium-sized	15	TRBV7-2	TGTGCCAGCAGCTTATCCGGGACAGGGTCGTATGGCTACACCTTC	CASSLSGTGSYGYTF
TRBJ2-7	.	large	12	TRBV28	TGTGCCAGCAGTTATCCACCGGGGGAGCAGTACTTC	CASSYPPGEQYF
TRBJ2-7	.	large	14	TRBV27	TGTGCCAGCAGCCCGGGAGTCTTCGGCGACGAGCAGTACTTC	CASSPGVFGDEQYF
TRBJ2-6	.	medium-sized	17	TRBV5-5	TGTGCCAGCAGCTTGTACGGCAGCCCTACTGGGGCCAACGTCCTGACTTTC	CASSLYGSPTGANVLTF
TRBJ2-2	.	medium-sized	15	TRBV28	TGTGCCAGCAGTTCAGCGGATTCGAACACCGGGGAGCTGTTTTTT	CASSSADSNTGELFF
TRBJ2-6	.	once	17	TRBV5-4	TGTGCCAGCAGCTTGGAGGACTCCGGGTCTGGGGCCAACGTCCTGACTTTC	CASSLEDSGSGANVLTF
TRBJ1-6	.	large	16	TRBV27	TGTGCCAGCAGTTTATCGTTCGGGCGAGGGGATTCACCCCTCCACTTT	CASSLSFGRGDSPLHF
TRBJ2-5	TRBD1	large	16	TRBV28	TGTGCCAGCAGCCCGACAGGGGGCTTGGACCAAGAGACCCAGTACTTC	CASSPTGGLDQETQYF
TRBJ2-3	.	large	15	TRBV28	TGTGCCAGCAGTTTCCCCGAGGTCCGGCCAGATACGCAGTATTTT	CASSFPEVRPDTQYF
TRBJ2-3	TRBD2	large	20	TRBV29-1	TGCAGCGTTGAAGATATCGTGCTAGCGGGAGGCCTCGGGAGCACAGATACGCAGTATTTT	CSVEDIVLAGGLGSTDTQYF
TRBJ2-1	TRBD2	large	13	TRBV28	TGTGCCAGCCTAGCGGGAGATCATAATGAGCAGTTCTTC	CASLAGDHNEQFF
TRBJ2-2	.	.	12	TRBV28	TGTGCCAGCAGCCAGAACACCGGGGAGCTGTTTTTT	CASSQNTGELFF
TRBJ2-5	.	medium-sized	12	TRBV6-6	TGTGCCAGCAGCCTAGGGGTAGAGACCCAGTACTTC	CASSLGVETQYF
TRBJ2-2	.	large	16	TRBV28	TGTGCCAGCAGCGCTTGGGCGGCCCCGAACACCGGGGAGCTGTTTTTT	CASSAWAAPNTGELFF
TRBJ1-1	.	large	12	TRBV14	TGTGCCAGCGTTAGTTGTGGCACTGAAGCTTTCTTT	CASVSCGTEAFF
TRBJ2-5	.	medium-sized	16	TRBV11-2	TGTGCCAGCAGCCCCCTTTGGCCCAAGTACCAAGAGACCCAGTACTTC	CASSPLWPKYQETQYF
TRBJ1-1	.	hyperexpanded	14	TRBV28	TGTGCCAGCACGCTTCGGGGGTACTACCCTGAAGCTTTCTTT	CASTLRGYYPEAFF
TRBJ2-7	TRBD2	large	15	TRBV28	TGTGCCAGCAGTTTTTTAGCGGGAGGTTCCTACGAGCAGTACTTC	CASSFLAGGSYEQYF
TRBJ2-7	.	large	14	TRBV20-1	TGCAGTGCTCGCAATGTAGCAAGAGGGTACGAGCAGTACTTC	CSARNVARGYEQYF
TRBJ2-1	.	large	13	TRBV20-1	TGCAGTGTCCTTCGGGAGCATAGCAATGAGCAGTTCTTC	CSVLREHSNEQFF